Each of the 13 T cell receptor beta chains below was sequenced from the same sample in a study of shared clonotypes between healthy human individuals. This table comes from immunoSEQ multiplex PCR, and its TCRdb copy is limited to in-frame clones, with some not included. The data show about 600,000 clones, 97% seen once. Source material: naive CD4+ T cells sorted from blood. Subset of the sample: CD45RA+ positively selected. These receptors were taken from a woman aged 30 to 39 in good health.

The count of this clone is one. The V gene is TRBV5-1, the J gene TRBJ2-7; D might be TRBD1 or TRBD2, each matching 6 bases. The V gene lost 0 bases and the J gene lost 7 bases, with 17 bases spanning the gap. The CDR3 spans 15 residues. The germline V gene has CDR1 SGHRS and CDR2 YFSETQ. The CDR3 spells CASSLVGTKGGEQYF. The CDR3 coding sequence is TGCGCCAGCAGCTTGGTCGGGACCAAGGGGGGTGAGCAGTACTTC. Together with reference TRBV5-1 and TRBJ2-7, the CDR3 gives the full variable domain: KAGVTQTPRYLIKTRGQQVTLSCSPISGHRSVSWYQQTPGQGLQFLFEYFSETQRNKGNFPGRFSGRQFSNSRSEMNVSTLELGDSALYLCASSLVGTKGGEQYFGPGTRLTVT.

This sequence joins TRBV19 and TRBJ2-7, with 7 bases aligning to TRBD2. J gave up 3 bases and V 3 bases, and 5 bases lay outside the gene matches. CDR1 and CDR2 (germline): LNHDA, SQIVND (reference sequence). The CDR3 loop spans 14 amino acids. The CDR3 DNA sequence: TGTGCCAGTAGTATCGCGGCGGGGGTCTACGAGCAGTACTTC. Translation: CASSIAAGVYEQYF. Together with reference TRBV19 and TRBJ2-7, the CDR3 gives the full variable domain: DGGITQSPKYLFRKEGQNVTLSCEQNLNHDAMYWYRQDPGQGLRLIYYSQIVNDFQKGDIAEGYSVSREKKESFPLTVTSAQKNPTAFYLCASSIAAGVYEQYFGPGTRLTVT.

The gene calls are TRBV6-5 and TRBJ1-6, with a possible D match to TRBD1 (5 bases). Germline CDR1 and CDR2: MNHEY and SVGAGI. Between the trimmed V and J ends, which lost 5 bases and 8 bases, there was a span of 13 bases. This CDR3 contains 14 residues. The CDR3 protein is CASSPGQGYSPLHF. CDR3 nucleotide sequence: TGTGCCAGCAGTCCCGGTCAGGGTTATTCACCCCTCCACTTT.

The chain joins TRBV10-2 to TRBJ2-5; 7 bases are shared with TRBD1. The length of the CDR3 is 13 residues. Trimming removed 8 bases from V and 5 bases from J; junction bases left unmatched: 8. CDR1 is WSHSY, CDR2 SAAADI, per germline. The CDR3 loop is CASGGQLGETQYF. The DNA for the CDR3 is TGCGCCAGCGGGGGACAGCTCGGTGAGACCCAGTACTTC.

The rearrangement links TRBV28 to TRBJ2-7; D possibly matches TRBD1 or TRBD2 (5 bases each). V was clipped by 3 bases and J by 3 bases, with 12 bases between them. This CDR3 spans 14 amino acids. Germline CDR1 reads MDHEN; CDR2 reads SYDVKM. CDR3 nucleotides: TGTGCCAGCAGTTTCGGGGTTACAGGCTACGAGCAGTACTTC. Amino acids: CASSFGVTGYEQYF.

The chain combines TRBV4-1 with TRBJ2-7; D call uncertain. The CDR3 has 12 amino acids. In germline, CDR1 is MGHRA, CDR2 YSYEKL. The germline V and J ends were trimmed by 4 bases and 7 bases, with 11 bases remaining between them. CDR3 sequence reads: CASSLTGREQYF. DNA of the CDR3: TGCGCCAGCAGCCTCACTGGGCGAGAGCAGTACTTC.

V is TRBV5-6 and J is TRBJ1-2, with 7 bases that match TRBD1. Germline trimming cut 7 bases from V and 3 bases from J; bases unmatched to any gene: 6. Germline lookup yields CDR1 SGHDT and CDR2 YYEEEE. The CDR3 contains 13 residues. Here the CDR3 reads CASGDTGDYGYTF. The CDR3 DNA is TGTGCCAGCGGCGATACAGGGGACTATGGCTACACCTTC.

The DNA of the CDR3 is TGTGCCAGCTCACCTGGGACTAGCGGTGAGACCCAGTACTTC. Amino acid sequence: CASSPGTSGETQYF. The chain links TRBV18 to TRBJ2-5, with 11 nucleotides matching TRBD2. V lost 3 bases and J lost 5; bases outside the gene matches: 2. The CDR3 is 14 amino acids. Germline CDR1 is KGHSH and CDR2 is LQKENI.

This chain connects TRBV9 to TRBJ1-4; D possibly corresponds to TRBD1 (5 bases). The germline V gene has CDR1 SGDLS and CDR2 YYNGEE. There are 14 residues in the CDR3. V was trimmed by 4 bases and J by 3 bases, leaving 10 bases between them. CDR3 bases: TGTGCCAGCAGCCCGTGGGGGTCTAATGAAAAACTGTTTTTT. It translates to CASSPWGSNEKLFF.

The gene calls are TRBV13 and TRBJ2-5; D is undetermined. The J call may be wrong; the DNA end is better matched by TRBJ2-7. This CDR3 spans 12 amino acids. The germline gives CDR1 PRHDT, CDR2 FYEKMQ (reference sequence). The CDR3 here is CASSETLYEQYF. CDR3 DNA sequence: TGTGCCAGCAGCGAGACCCTCTACGAGCAGTACTTC.

V gene TRBV28 combines with J gene TRBJ2-5; 8 nucleotides line up with TRBD1. Germline CDR1 reads MDHEN; CDR2 reads SYDVKM. V lost 6 bases, J lost 2 bases, and 5 bases stayed unmatched. CDR3 length: 14 residues. CDR3 DNA: TGTGCCAGCAGCCTGGACAGGGTACAAGAGACCCAGTACTTC. Residues: CASSLDRVQETQYF.

The V gene is TRBV6-5, the J gene TRBJ1-4, with D unclear. Between the trimmed V and J ends, which lost 6 bases and 0 bases, there was a span of 14 bases. In germline, CDR1 is MNHEY, CDR2 SVGAGI. This CDR3 has 16 amino acids. CDR3 nucleotides: TGTGCCAGCAGCTACACCCGCCCAGCAACTAATGAAAAACTGTTTTTT. Its protein product is CASSYTRPATNEKLFF.

This rearrangement joins TRBV2 to TRBJ2-7; weak D call: TRBD2 (5 bases). Trimming cost V 4 bases and J 4 bases, with 17 bases left between them. The CDR3 extends over 15 amino acids. The V gene's germline CDR1 is SNHLY and CDR2 FYNNEI. CDR3 sequence reads: CASSGSARGQYEQYF. CDR3 coding DNA: TGTGCCAGCAGTGGGTCTGCGCGAGGGCAATACGAGCAGTACTTC. The variable domain in full, with the rest retrieved from reference TRBV2 and TRBJ2-7, is EPEVTQTPSHQVTQMGQEVILRCVPISNHLYFYWYRQILGQKVEFLVSFYNNEISEKSEIFDDQFSVERPDGSNFTLKIRSTKLEDSAMYFCASSGSARGQYEQYFGPGTRLTVT.